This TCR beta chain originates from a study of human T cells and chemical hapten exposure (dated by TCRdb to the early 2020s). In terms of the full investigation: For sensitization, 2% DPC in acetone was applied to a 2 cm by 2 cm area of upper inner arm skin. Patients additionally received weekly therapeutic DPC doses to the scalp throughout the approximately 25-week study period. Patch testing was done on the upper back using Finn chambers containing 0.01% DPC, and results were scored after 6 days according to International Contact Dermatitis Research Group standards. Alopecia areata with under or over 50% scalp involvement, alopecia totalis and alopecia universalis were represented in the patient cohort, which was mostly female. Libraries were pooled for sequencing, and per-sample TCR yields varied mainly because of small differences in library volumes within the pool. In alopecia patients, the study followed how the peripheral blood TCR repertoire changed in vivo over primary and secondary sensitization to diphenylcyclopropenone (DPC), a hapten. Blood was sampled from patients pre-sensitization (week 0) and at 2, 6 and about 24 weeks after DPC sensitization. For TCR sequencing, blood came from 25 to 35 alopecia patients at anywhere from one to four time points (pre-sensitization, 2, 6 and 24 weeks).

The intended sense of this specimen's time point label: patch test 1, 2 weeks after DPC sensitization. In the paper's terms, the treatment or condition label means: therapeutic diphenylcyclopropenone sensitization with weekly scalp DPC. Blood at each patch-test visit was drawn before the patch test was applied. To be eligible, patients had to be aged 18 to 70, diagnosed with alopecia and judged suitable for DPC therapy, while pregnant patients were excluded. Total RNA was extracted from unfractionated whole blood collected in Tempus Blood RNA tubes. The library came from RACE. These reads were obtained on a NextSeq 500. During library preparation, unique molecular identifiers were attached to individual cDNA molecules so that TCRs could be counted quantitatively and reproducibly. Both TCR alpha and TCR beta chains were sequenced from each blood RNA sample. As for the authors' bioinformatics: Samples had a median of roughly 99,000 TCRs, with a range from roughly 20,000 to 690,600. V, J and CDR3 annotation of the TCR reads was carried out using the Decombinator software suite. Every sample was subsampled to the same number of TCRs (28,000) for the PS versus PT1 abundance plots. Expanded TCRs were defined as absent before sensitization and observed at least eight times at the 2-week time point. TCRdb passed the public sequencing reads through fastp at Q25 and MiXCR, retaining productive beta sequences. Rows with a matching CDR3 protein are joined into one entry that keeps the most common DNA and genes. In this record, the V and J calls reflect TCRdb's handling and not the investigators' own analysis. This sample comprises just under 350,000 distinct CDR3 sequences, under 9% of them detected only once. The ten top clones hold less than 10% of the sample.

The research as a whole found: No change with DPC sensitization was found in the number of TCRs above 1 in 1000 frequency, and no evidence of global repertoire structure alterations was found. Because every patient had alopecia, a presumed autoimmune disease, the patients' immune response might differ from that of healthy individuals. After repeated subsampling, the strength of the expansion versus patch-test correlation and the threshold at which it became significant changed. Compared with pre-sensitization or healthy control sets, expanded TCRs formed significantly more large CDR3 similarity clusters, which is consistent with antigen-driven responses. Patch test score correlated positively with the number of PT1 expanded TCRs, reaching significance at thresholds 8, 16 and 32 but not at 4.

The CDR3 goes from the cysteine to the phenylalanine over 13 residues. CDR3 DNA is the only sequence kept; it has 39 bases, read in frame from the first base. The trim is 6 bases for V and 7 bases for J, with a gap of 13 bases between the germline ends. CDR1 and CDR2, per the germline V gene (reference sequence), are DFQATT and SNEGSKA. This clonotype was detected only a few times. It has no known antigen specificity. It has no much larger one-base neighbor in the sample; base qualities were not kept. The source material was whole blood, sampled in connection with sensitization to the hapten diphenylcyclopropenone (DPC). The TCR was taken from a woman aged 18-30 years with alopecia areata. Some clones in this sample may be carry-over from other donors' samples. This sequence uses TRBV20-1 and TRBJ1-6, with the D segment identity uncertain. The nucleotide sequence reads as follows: TGCAGTGCGAAGCCAGAGTGGAATTCACCCCTCCACTTT. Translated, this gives CSAKPEWNSPLHF.